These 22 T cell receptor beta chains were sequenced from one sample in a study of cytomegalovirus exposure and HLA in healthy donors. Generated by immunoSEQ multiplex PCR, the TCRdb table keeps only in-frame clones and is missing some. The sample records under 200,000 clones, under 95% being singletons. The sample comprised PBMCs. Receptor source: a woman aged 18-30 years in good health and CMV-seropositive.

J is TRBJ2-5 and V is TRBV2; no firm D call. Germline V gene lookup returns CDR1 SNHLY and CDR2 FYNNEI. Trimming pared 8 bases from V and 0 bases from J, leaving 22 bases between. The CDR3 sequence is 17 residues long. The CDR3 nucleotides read TGTGCCAGCTTCGGTTCTAGATTAGATTACAACCAAGAGACCCAGTACTTC. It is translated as CASFGSRLDYNQETQYF.

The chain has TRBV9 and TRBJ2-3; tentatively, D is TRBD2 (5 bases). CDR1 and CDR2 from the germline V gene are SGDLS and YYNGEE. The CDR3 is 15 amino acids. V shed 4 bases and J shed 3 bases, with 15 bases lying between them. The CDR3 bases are TGTGCCAGCAGCCCCTGGGGAGCTAGTACAGATACGCAGTATTTT. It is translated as CASSPWGASTDTQYF.

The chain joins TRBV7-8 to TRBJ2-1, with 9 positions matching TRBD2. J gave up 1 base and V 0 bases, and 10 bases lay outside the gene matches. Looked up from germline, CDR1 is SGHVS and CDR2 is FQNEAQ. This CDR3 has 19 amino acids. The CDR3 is CASSLAKPLSGRSYNEQFF. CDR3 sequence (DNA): TGTGCCAGCAGCTTAGCCAAACCGCTTAGCGGGAGATCCTACAATGAGCAGTTCTTC.

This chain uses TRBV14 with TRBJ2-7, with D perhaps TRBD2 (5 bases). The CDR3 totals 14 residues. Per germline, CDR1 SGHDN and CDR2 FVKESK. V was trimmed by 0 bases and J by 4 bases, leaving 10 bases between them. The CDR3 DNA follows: TGTGCCAGCAGCCAAGAGACGGGGTCTTACGAGCAGTACTTC. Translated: CASSQETGSYEQYF.

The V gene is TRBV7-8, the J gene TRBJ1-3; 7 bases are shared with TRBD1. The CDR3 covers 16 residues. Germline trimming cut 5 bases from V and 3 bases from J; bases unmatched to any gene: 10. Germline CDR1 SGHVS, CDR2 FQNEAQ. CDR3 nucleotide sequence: TGTGCCAGCAGCCGTGACAGGGTGGGTGGTGGAAACACCATATATTTT. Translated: CASSRDRVGGGNTIYF.

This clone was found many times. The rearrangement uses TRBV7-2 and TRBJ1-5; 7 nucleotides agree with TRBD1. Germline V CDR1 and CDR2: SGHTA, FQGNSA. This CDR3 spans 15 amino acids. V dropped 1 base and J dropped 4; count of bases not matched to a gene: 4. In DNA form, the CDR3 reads TGTGCCAGCAGCTTAGTAGCGGGACAGAATCAGCCCCAGCATTTT. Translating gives CASSLVAGQNQPQHF.

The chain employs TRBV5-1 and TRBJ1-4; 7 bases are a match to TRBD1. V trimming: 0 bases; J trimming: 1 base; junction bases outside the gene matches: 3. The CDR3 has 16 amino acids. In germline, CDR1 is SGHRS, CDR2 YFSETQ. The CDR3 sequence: CASSLGYRGTNEKLFF. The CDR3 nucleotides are TGCGCCAGCAGCTTGGGATACAGGGGAACTAATGAAAAACTGTTTTTT. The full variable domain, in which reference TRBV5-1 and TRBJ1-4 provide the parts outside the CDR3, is KAGVTQTPRYLIKTRGQQVTLSCSPISGHRSVSWYQQTPGQGLQFLFEYFSETQRNKGNFPGRFSGRQFSNSRSEMNVSTLELGDSALYLCASSLGYRGTNEKLFFGSGTQLSVL.

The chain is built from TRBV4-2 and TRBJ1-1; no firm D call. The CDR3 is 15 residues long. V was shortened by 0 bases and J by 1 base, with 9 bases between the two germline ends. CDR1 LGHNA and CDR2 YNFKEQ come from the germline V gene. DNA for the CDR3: TGTGCCAGCAGCCAAGATCCCCCGGGGAACACTGAAGCTTTCTTT. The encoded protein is CASSQDPPGNTEAFF.

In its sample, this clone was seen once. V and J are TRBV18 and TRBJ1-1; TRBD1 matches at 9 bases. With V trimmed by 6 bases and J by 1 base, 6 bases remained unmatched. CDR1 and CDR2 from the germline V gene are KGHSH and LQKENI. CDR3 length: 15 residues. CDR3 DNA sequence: TGTGCCAGCTCCCCGGGACAGGGTAAGAACACTGAAGCTTTCTTT. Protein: CASSPGQGKNTEAFF.

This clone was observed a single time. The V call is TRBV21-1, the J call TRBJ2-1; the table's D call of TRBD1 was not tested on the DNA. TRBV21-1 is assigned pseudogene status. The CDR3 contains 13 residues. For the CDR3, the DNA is TGTGCCAACCGACATGACACCAACAATGAGCAGTTCTTC. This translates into CANRHDTNNEQFF.

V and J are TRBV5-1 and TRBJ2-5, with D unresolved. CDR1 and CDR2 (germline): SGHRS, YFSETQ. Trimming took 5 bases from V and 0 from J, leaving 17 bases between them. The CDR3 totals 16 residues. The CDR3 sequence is CASRMEFLWNQETQYF. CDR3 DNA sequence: TGCGCCAGCAGGATGGAGTTTCTGTGGAACCAAGAGACCCAGTACTTC.

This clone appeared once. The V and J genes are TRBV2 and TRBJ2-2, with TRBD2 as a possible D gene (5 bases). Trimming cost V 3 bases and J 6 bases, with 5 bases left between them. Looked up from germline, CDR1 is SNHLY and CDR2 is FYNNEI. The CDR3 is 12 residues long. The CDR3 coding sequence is TGTGCCAGCAGTGAGCGGGCCGGGGAGCTGTTTTTT. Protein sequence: CASSERAGELFF.

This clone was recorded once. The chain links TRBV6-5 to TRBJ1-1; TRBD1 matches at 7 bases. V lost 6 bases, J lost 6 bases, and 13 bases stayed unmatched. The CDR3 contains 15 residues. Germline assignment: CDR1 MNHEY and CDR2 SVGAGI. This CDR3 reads CASRPPGQRTPEAFF. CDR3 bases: TGTGCCAGCAGGCCGCCGGGACAGCGAACGCCTGAAGCTTTCTTT.

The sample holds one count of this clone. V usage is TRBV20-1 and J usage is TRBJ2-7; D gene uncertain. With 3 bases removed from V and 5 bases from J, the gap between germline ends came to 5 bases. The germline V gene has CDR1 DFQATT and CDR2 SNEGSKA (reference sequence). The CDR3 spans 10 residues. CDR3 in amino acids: CSASPHEQYF. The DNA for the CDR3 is TGCAGTGCTAGCCCTCACGAGCAGTACTTC.

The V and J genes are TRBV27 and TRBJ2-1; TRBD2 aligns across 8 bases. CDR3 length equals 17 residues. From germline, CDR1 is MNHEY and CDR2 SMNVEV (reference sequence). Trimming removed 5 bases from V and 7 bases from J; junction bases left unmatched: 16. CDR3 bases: TGTGCCAGCAGTCCAGAAACCCCGGGACTAGTGACAAATGAGCAGTTCTTC. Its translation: CASSPETPGLVTNEQFF.

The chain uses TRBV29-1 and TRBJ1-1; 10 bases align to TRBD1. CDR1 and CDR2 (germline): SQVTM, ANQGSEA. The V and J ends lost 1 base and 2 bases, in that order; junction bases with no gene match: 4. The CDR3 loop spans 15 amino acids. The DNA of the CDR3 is TGCAGCGTTGAAGGCCGGGACAGGGGAAACACTGAAGCTTTCTTT. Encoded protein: CSVEGRDRGNTEAFF.

CDR3 nucleotides: TGTGCCAGCAGTTACGTGGGGGGGGCCTACGAGCAGTACTTC. This codes for CASSYVGGAYEQYF. The chain carries TRBV6-5 and TRBJ2-7; TRBD2 matches at 7 bases. This CDR3 has 14 amino acids. The V segment lost 2 bases and the J segment 2 bases; nucleotides outside the gene matches: 3. The germline V gene encodes CDR1 MNHEY and CDR2 SVGAGI.

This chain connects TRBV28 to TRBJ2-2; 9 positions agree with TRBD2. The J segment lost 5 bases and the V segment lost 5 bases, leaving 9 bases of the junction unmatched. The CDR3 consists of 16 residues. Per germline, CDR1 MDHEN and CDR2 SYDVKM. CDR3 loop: CASSPAGTSRTGELFF. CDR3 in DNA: TGTGCCAGCAGTCCCGCCGGGACTAGCCGGACCGGGGAGCTGTTTTTT.

CDR3 residues: CASSQDDRGRRETQYF. DNA of the CDR3: TGTGCCAGCAGCCAAGATGACAGGGGGCGCCGGGAGACCCAGTACTTC. The chain carries TRBV14 and TRBJ2-5, with 10 bases lining up with TRBD1. CDR3 length: 16 amino acids. CDR1 is SGHDN, CDR2 FVKESK, per germline. The V and J ends lost 0 bases and 5 bases, in that order; junction bases with no gene match: 6.

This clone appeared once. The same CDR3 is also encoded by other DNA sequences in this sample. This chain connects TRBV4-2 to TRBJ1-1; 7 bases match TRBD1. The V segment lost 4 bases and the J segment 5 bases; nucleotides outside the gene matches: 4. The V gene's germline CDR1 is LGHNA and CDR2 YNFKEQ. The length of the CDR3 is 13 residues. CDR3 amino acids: CASSLYRGTEAFF. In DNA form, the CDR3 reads TGTGCCAGCAGCCTCTACAGGGGTACTGAAGCTTTCTTT.

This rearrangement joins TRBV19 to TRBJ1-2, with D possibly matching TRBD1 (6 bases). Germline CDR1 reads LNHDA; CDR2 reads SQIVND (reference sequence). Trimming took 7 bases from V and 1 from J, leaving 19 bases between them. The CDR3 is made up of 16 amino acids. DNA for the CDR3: TGTGCCAGTAACCCAAGGGGTAGGGGGGGTAACTATGGCTACACCTTC. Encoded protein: CASNPRGRGGNYGYTF.

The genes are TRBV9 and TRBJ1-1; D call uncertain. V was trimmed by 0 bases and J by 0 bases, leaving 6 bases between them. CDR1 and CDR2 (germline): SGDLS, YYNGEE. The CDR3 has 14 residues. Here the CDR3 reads CASSVGQVNTEAFF. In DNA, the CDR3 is TGTGCCAGCAGCGTAGGGCAGGTGAACACTGAAGCTTTCTTT.